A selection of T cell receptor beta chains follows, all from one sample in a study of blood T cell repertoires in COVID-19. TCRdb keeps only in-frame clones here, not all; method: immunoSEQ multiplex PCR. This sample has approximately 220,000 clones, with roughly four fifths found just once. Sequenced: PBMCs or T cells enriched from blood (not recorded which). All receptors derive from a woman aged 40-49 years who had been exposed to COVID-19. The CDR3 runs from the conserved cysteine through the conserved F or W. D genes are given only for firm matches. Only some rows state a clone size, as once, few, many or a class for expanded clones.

CDR3 protein: CAWTAGGPRETQYF; CDR3 DNA: TGTGCCTGGACAGCGGGGGGGCCCCGGGAGACCCAGTACTTC; V gene: TRBV30; clone size: few; J gene: TRBJ2-5; D gene: TRBD2
CDR3 protein: CASSLRTSNNPTSAGELFF; CDR3 DNA: TGTGCCAGCAGCTTGAGGACTAGTAACAACCCTACGTCAGCGGGGGAGCTGTTTTTT; V gene: TRBV5-6; clone size: NA; J gene: TRBJ2-2; D gene: TRBD2
CDR3 protein: CASSDGGDYGYTF; CDR3 DNA: TGTGCCAGCTCCGACGGGGGAGACTATGGCTACACCTTC; V gene: TRBV18; clone size: NA; J gene: TRBJ1-2; D gene: NA
CDR3 protein: CASSDADRGVKLFF; CDR3 DNA: TGTGCCAGCAGCGACGCGGACAGGGGCGTAAAACTGTTTTTT; V gene: TRBV7-8; clone size: NA; J gene: TRBJ1-4; D gene: TRBD1
CDR3 protein: CASSTGIRNQPQHF; CDR3 DNA: TGTGCCAGCAGTACAGGGATTCGCAATCAGCCCCAGCATTTT; V gene: TRBV2; clone size: NA; J gene: TRBJ1-5; D gene: NA
CDR3 protein: CASSLEYTSTEAFF; CDR3 DNA: TGTGCCAGCAGCTTGGAATACACGTCCACTGAAGCTTTCTTT; V gene: TRBV5-4; clone size: NA; J gene: TRBJ1-1; D gene: NA
CDR3 protein: CATSTAQGLGEKLFF; CDR3 DNA: TGTGCCACCAGCACCGCACAGGGCCTGGGTGAAAAACTGTTTTTT; V gene: TRBV15; clone size: NA; J gene: TRBJ1-4; D gene: NA
CDR3 protein: CASSLAGVSGGTSYEQYF; CDR3 DNA: TGCGCCAGCAGCTTGGCCGGGGTTAGCGGGGGGACTTCCTACGAGCAGTACTTC; V gene: TRBV5-1; clone size: NA; J gene: TRBJ2-7; D gene: TRBD2
CDR3 protein: CATSDPKGAETQYF; CDR3 DNA: TGTGCCACCAGTGACCCCAAAGGGGCGGAGACCCAGTACTTC; V gene: TRBV24-1; clone size: NA; J gene: TRBJ2-5; D gene: NA
CDR3 protein: CASSLRTANEKLFF; CDR3 DNA: TGTGCCAGCAGCTTACGGACAGCGAATGAAAAACTGTTTTTT; V gene: TRBV7-9; clone size: NA; J gene: TRBJ1-4; D gene: NA
CDR3 protein: CAWSEGSGGADTQYF; CDR3 DNA: TGTGCCTGGAGTGAGGGAAGCGGGGGAGCAGATACGCAGTATTTT; V gene: TRBV30; clone size: NA; J gene: TRBJ2-3; D gene: TRBD2
CDR3 protein: CASSLTGQDYEQYF; CDR3 DNA: TGTGCCAGCAGCTTAACGGGACAGGACTACGAGCAGTACTTC; V gene: TRBV7-3; clone size: NA; J gene: TRBJ2-7; D gene: TRBD1
CDR3 protein: CASSRQSSTQHF; CDR3 DNA: TGTGCCAGCAGTCGACAGTCCTCAACCCAGCATTTT; V gene: TRBV2; clone size: NA; J gene: TRBJ1-5; D gene: NA
CDR3 protein: CATSDLGQGDTGELFF; CDR3 DNA: TGTGCCACCAGTGATTTGGGACAGGGGGACACCGGGGAGCTGTTTTTT; V gene: TRBV24-1; clone size: NA; J gene: TRBJ2-2; D gene: TRBD1
CDR3 protein: CASSSDRGQGGWSPLHF; CDR3 DNA: TGCGCCAGCAGCTCTGACCGAGGACAGGGCGGATGGTCACCCCTCCACTTT; V gene: TRBV5-1; clone size: NA; J gene: TRBJ1-6; D gene: TRBD1
CDR3 protein: CASRQGATQNEQYF; CDR3 DNA: TGTGCCAGCAGGCAGGGTGCTACTCAGAACGAGCAGTACTTC; V gene: TRBV27; clone size: NA; J gene: TRBJ2-7; D gene: NA
CDR3 protein: CASSWPSGTAESNYGYTF; CDR3 DNA: TGTGCCAGCAGCTGGCCGTCCGGGACAGCCGAATCTAACTATGGCTACACCTTC; V gene: TRBV3-1/TRBV3-2; clone size: NA; J gene: TRBJ1-2; D gene: TRBD1
CDR3 protein: CASSLYRDSHTEQYF; CDR3 DNA: TGTGCCAGTAGTCTCTATCGGGACAGCCATACTGAGCAGTACTTC; V gene: TRBV19; clone size: few; J gene: TRBJ2-7; D gene: TRBD1
CDR3 protein: CASSQDWGDEAFF; CDR3 DNA: TGTGCCAGCAGCCAAGATTGGGGGGATGAAGCTTTCTTT; V gene: TRBV14; clone size: NA; J gene: TRBJ1-1; D gene: NA
CDR3 protein: CASSPPGTAGKLFF; CDR3 DNA: TGCGCCAGCAGCCCCCCCGGGACAGCTGGAAAACTGTTTTTT; V gene: TRBV5-1; clone size: NA; J gene: TRBJ1-4; D gene: TRBD1
CDR3 protein: CASGLGLGEETQYF; CDR3 DNA: TGTGCTAGTGGTTTGGGCCTCGGGGAAGAGACCCAGTACTTC; V gene: TRBV12-5; clone size: NA; J gene: TRBJ2-5; D gene: NA
CDR3 protein: CASSLTGARNSPLHF; CDR3 DNA: TGTGCCAGCAGCTTGACAGGGGCACGAAATTCACCCCTCCACTTT; V gene: TRBV7-2; clone size: NA; J gene: TRBJ1-6; D gene: TRBD1
CDR3 protein: CASSGTSGGYEQYF; CDR3 DNA: TGTGCCAGCAGCGGGACTAGCGGGGGGTACGAGCAGTACTTC; V gene: TRBV6-5; clone size: NA; J gene: TRBJ2-7; D gene: TRBD2
CDR3 protein: CASRTGQGNYGYTF; CDR3 DNA: TGTGCCAGCAGAACGGGACAGGGTAACTATGGCTACACCTTC; V gene: TRBV6-5; clone size: NA; J gene: TRBJ1-2; D gene: TRBD1
CDR3 protein: CASSQLGQGRAGANEKLFF; CDR3 DNA: TGCGCCAGCAGCCAACTCGGACAGGGGCGCGCGGGAGCTAATGAAAAACTGTTTTTT; V gene: TRBV4-1; clone size: NA; J gene: TRBJ1-4; D gene: TRBD1
CDR3 protein: CASRTDRNYGYTF; CDR3 DNA: TGCGCCAGCAGAACCGACAGGAACTATGGCTACACCTTC; V gene: TRBV5-1; clone size: many; J gene: TRBJ1-2; D gene: NA
CDR3 protein: CASSLANGLANSGELFF; CDR3 DNA: TGTGCCAGCAGCTTAGCGAATGGACTAGCTAACTCCGGGGAGCTGTTTTTT; V gene: TRBV7-6; clone size: once; J gene: TRBJ2-2; D gene: TRBD2
CDR3 protein: CASSRLAGGNEQFF; CDR3 DNA: TGTGCCAGCTCCAGACTAGCGGGGGGGAATGAGCAGTTCTTC; V gene: TRBV5-5; clone size: few; J gene: TRBJ2-1; D gene: TRBD2
CDR3 protein: CASSQTSGGTGELFF; CDR3 DNA: TGTGCCAGCAGCCAAACTAGCGGGGGGACCGGGGAGCTGTTTTTT; V gene: TRBV7-2; clone size: NA; J gene: TRBJ2-2; D gene: TRBD2
CDR3 protein: CASSQQVNTEAFF; CDR3 DNA: TGTGCCAGCAGCCAACAGGTGAACACTGAAGCTTTCTTT; V gene: TRBV14; clone size: NA; J gene: TRBJ1-1; D gene: NA
CDR3 protein: CASSLARQGLDTQYF; CDR3 DNA: TGCGCCAGCAGCTTGGCCCGGCAGGGGCTAGATACGCAGTATTTT; V gene: TRBV5-1; clone size: NA; J gene: TRBJ2-3; D gene: NA
CDR3 protein: CASSQVASGRNTIYF; CDR3 DNA: TGCGCCAGCAGCCAAGTGGCCTCAGGGAGAAACACCATATATTTT; V gene: TRBV4-3; clone size: few; J gene: TRBJ1-3; D gene: NA
CDR3 protein: CAWSVQGTYGYTF; CDR3 DNA: TGTGCCTGGAGTGTACAGGGGACCTATGGCTACACCTTC; V gene: TRBV30; clone size: NA; J gene: TRBJ1-2; D gene: TRBD1
CDR3 protein: CASSQDSQGSSWWTEAFF; CDR3 DNA: TGTGCCAGCAGCCAAGATAGTCAGGGTTCCTCTTGGTGGACTGAAGCTTTCTTT; V gene: TRBV3-1/TRBV3-2; clone size: NA; J gene: TRBJ1-1; D gene: NA
CDR3 protein: CASSRPWGGQETQYF; CDR3 DNA: TGTGCCAGCAGCCGCCCTTGGGGGGGCCAAGAGACCCAGTACTTC; V gene: TRBV7-2; clone size: NA; J gene: TRBJ2-5; D gene: TRBD2
CDR3 protein: CASTYGLAVTGELFF; CDR3 DNA: TGTGCCAGCACTTACGGACTAGCGGTCACCGGGGAGCTGTTTTTT; V gene: TRBV12-1; clone size: NA; J gene: TRBJ2-2; D gene: NA
CDR3 protein: CAWSRERLATGELFF; CDR3 DNA: TGTGCCTGGTCTCGGGAGCGTCTAGCGACCGGGGAGCTGTTTTTT; V gene: TRBV30; clone size: NA; J gene: TRBJ2-2; D gene: NA
CDR3 protein: CASSPPSGAGETQYF; CDR3 DNA: TGTGCCAGCTCACCACCTTCAGGAGCGGGGGAGACCCAGTACTTC; V gene: TRBV18; clone size: NA; J gene: TRBJ2-5; D gene: TRBD2
CDR3 protein: CASSQQAFPSGNTIYF; CDR3 DNA: TGTGCCAGCAGCCAACAGGCCTTCCCATCTGGAAACACCATATATTTT; V gene: TRBV7-6; clone size: NA; J gene: TRBJ1-3; D gene: NA
CDR3 protein: CASSLGQGWTGELFF; CDR3 DNA: TGCGCCAGCAGCTTGGGACAGGGATGGACCGGGGAGCTGTTTTTT; V gene: TRBV5-1; clone size: NA; J gene: TRBJ2-2; D gene: TRBD1